The 9 T cell receptor beta chains presented below share a single source sample, sequenced in a study of OX40 agonist ivuxolimab in advanced cancers. Generated by immunoSEQ multiplex PCR, the TCRdb table keeps only in-frame clones and is missing some. The repertoire holds 42,000 or so clones, with approximately 75% as singletons. Sequenced material: CD4+ or CD8+ T cells sorted from blood, taken in a trial of the OX40 agonist ivuxolimab. These TCRs come from an adult with an advanced solid tumor such as melanoma, head and neck, liver or kidney cancer.

The chain carries TRBV5-4 and TRBJ2-2; 8 bases match TRBD2. The length of the CDR3 is 18 residues. Germline V gives CDR1 SGHNT, CDR2 YYREEE (reference sequence). V shed 4 bases, J shed 4 bases, and the junction held 15 bases outside the gene matches. This CDR3 reads CASSPRLAGGGSTGELFF. The CDR3 DNA reads as TGTGCCAGCAGCCCCCGACTGGCGGGAGGTGGTTCCACCGGGGAGCTGTTTTTT.

This chain joins TRBV9 and TRBJ2-3; 10 positions match TRBD2. Trimming removed 2 bases from V and 2 bases from J; junction bases left unmatched: 5. The CDR3 runs to 16 residues. Germline values: CDR1 SGDLS, CDR2 YYNGEE. CDR3 in amino acids: CASSVGTSESTDTQYF. DNA of the CDR3: TGTGCCAGCAGCGTCGGGACTAGCGAATCCACAGATACGCAGTATTTT.

The V call is TRBV11-2, the J call TRBJ1-1; D remains unclear. V was cut by 1 base and J by 8 bases, with 11 bases left in between. Germline CDR1 is SGHAT and CDR2 is FQNNGV. The length of the CDR3 is 13 residues. The CDR3 nucleotides are TGTGCCAGCAGCTTAGGTGCCGGTGCGGAAGCTTTCTTT. Protein: CASSLGAGAEAFF. Drawing the rest from reference TRBV11-2 and TRBJ1-1, the complete variable domain is EAGVAQSPRYKIIEKRQSVAFWCNPISGHATLYWYQQILGQGPKLLIQFQNNGVVDDSQLPKDRFSAERLKGVDSTLKIQPAKLEDSAVYLCASSLGAGAEAFFGQGTRLTVV.

This clone was detected only a few times. The gene calls are TRBV7-3 and TRBJ1-1, with 7 bases matching TRBD1. With 5 bases clipped from V and 3 bases from J, the junction kept 3 bases outside the gene matches. The germline V gene has CDR1 SGHTA and CDR2 FQGTGA. CDR3 length equals 13 residues. The CDR3 protein is CASSLQGDTEAFF. CDR3 DNA sequence: TGTGCCAGCAGCCTCCAGGGGGACACTGAAGCTTTCTTT. Together with reference TRBV7-3 and TRBJ1-1, the CDR3 gives the full variable domain: GAGVSQTPSNKVTEKGKYVELRCDPISGHTALYWYRQSLGQGPEFLIYFQGTGAADDSGLPNDRFFAVRPEGSVSTLKIQRTERGDSAVYLCASSLQGDTEAFFGQGTRLTVV.

This clone was seen a few times. The J gene is TRBJ1-1, the V gene TRBV6-5, with D hard to call. V was cut by 5 bases and J by 6 bases, with 16 bases left in between. The germline gives CDR1 MNHEY, CDR2 SVGAGI. This CDR3 spans 14 amino acids. The CDR3: CASSRSHKIPEAFF. CDR3 sequence (DNA): TGTGCCAGCAGTCGATCCCATAAGATCCCTGAAGCTTTCTTT.

The J gene is TRBJ2-5, the V gene TRBV9; TRBD1 agrees at 7 bases. V shed 4 bases and J 1 base; nucleotides not matched to a gene: 4. This CDR3 is 14 amino acids long. Germline V gives CDR1 SGDLS, CDR2 YYNGEE. The CDR3 DNA sequence: TGTGCCAGCAGCCCCAGGGGGTCCCAAGAGACCCAGTACTTC. Protein product: CASSPRGSQETQYF.

The chain joins TRBV7-3 to TRBJ1-5; 7 nucleotides agree with TRBD1. With 1 base clipped from V and 0 bases from J, the junction kept 12 bases outside the gene matches. CDR1 is SGHTA and CDR2 is FQGTGA in the germline V gene. The CDR3 loop spans 19 amino acids. This CDR3 is CASSLSDRVLLRSNQPQHF. The CDR3, as DNA: TGTGCCAGCAGCTTAAGTGACAGGGTGCTCCTTCGTAGCAATCAGCCCCAGCATTTT.

The chain joins TRBV2 to TRBJ2-5; perhaps TRBD1 as D (5 bases). Trimming removed 3 bases from V and 4 bases from J, with 9 bases in between. This CDR3 is built from 13 residues. CDR1 is SNHLY and CDR2 is FYNNEI in the germline V gene. The CDR3 region is CASSEGPRETQYF. The CDR3 nucleotides are TGTGCCAGCAGTGAGGGGCCCCGAGAGACCCAGTACTTC.

The chain links TRBV20-1 to TRBJ2-3; D remains ambiguous. V lost 5 bases, J lost 1 base, and 4 bases lay in between. This CDR3 has 11 amino acids. Germline CDR1 and CDR2: DFQATT and SNEGSKA (reference sequence). The CDR3 bases are TGCAGTGCTGGACGCACAGATACGCAGTATTTT. Protein sequence: CSAGRTDTQYF.